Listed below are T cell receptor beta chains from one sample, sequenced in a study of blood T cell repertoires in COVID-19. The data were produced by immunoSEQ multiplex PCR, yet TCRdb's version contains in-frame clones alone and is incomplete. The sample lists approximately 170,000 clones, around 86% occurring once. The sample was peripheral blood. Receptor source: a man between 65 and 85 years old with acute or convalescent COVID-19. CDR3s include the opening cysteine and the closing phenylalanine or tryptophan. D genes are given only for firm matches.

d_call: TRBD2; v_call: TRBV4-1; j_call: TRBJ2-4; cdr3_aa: CASSPNPLLSGRDPKNIQYF
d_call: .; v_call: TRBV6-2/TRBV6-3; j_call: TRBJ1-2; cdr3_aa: CASSYSYLRTGNFGGYTF
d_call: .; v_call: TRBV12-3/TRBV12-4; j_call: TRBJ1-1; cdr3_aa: CASSFSGGTEAFF
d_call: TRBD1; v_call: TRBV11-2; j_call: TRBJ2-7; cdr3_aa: CASSFEDRAYEQYF
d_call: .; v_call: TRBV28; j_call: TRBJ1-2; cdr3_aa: CASGRGFNYGYTF
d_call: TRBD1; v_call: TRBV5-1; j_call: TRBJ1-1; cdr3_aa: CASSQRQGLNTEAFF
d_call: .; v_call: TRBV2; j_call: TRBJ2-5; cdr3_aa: CASSEYYQETQYF
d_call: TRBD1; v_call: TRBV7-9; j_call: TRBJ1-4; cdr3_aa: CASSFNRGTNEKLFF
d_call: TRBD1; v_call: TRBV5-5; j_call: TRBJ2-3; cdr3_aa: CASSPTGGVTDTQYF
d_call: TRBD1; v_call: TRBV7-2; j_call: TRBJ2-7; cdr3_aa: CASSPWDRGVHEQYF
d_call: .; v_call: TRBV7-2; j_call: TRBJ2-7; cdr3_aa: CASSYGRDSYEQYF
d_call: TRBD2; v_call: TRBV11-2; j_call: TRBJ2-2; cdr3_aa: CASSPYAGGYTGELFF
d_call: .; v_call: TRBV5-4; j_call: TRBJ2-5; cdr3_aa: CASSLDGQETQYF
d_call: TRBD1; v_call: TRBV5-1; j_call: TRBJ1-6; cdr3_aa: CASSSTGTGGSPLHF
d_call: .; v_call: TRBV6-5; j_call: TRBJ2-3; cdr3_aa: CASSSTRSGTDTQYF
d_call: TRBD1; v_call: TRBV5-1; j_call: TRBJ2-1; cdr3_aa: CASSSRTGTNEQFF
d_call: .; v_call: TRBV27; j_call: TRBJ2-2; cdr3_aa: CASSIGGAGELFF
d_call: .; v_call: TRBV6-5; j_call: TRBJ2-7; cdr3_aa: CASSPGGYEQYF
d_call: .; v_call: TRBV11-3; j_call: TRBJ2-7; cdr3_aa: CASSLDADEQYF
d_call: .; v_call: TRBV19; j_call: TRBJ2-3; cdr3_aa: CASSRRTNRETDTQYF
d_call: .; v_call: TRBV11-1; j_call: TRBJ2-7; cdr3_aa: CASSEDLAARGYEQYF
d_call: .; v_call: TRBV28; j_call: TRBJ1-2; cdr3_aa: CASSPADSYYGYTF
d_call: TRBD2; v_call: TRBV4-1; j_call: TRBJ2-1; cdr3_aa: CASSLLYGAGTLSSYNEQFF
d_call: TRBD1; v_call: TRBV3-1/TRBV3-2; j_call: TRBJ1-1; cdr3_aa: CASSQRGPGTEAFF
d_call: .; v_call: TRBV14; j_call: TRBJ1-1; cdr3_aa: CASRQNRDLNTEAFF
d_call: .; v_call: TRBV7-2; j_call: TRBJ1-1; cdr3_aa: CASSRRSGGEAFF
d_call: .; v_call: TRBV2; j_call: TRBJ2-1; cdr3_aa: CAGSFGTPRNNEQFF
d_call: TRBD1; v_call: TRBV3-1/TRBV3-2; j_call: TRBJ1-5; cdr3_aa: CASSQDIGTGVQPQHF
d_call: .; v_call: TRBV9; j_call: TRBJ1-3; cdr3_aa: CASSVGGLSGNTIYF
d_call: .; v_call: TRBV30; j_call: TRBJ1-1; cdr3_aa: CAWRNGGGTEAFF
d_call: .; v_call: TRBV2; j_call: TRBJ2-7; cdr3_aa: CASSEARSTGEQYF
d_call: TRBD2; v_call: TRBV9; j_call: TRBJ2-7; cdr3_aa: CASSGAPLAGAYEQYF
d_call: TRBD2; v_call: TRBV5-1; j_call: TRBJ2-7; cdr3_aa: CASSVDELATSGAYEQYF
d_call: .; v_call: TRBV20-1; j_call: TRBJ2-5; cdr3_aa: CSASETQETQYF
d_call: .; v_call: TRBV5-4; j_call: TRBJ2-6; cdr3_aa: CASNVTSARRPSSGANVLTF
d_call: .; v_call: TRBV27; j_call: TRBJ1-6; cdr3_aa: CASSIVSTNSPLHF
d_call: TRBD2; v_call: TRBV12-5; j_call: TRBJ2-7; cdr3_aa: CASGTPSGRPYEQYF
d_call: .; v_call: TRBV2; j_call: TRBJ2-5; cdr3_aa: CASSVLGNF
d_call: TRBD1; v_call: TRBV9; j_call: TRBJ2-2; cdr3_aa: CASSPGTGGAYTGELFF
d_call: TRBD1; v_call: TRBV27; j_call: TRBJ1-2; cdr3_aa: CASSLDRDRGYTF
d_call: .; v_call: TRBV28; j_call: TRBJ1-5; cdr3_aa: CASSSRQAQHF
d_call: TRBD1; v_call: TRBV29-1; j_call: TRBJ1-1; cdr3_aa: CSVGDREGEAFF
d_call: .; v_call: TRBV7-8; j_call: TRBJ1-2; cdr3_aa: CASSPRETRGGYGYTF
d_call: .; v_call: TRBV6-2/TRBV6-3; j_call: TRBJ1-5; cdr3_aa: CASSYVGSDSNQPQHF
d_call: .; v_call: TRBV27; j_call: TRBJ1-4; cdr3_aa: CASSPMGGARMREKLFF
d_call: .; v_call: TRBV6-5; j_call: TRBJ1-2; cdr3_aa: CASSYSALTLYYGYTF
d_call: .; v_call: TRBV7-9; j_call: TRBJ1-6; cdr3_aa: CASSLTGRDSPLHF
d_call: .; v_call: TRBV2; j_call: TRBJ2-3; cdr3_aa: CASTALAAASTDTQYF
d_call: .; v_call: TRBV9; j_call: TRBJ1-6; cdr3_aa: CASSPTDSYNSPLHF
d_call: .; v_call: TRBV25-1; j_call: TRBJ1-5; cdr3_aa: CASSEFAGGDNQPQHF
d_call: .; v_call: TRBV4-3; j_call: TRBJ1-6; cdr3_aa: CASSQDVQGSDSPLHF
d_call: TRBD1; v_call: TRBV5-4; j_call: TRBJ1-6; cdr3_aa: CASSLQGVDSPLHF
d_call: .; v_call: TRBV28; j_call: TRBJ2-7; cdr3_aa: CATTVRQATQEQYF
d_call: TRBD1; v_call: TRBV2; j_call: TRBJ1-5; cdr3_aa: CASRGSGQGNSNQPQHF
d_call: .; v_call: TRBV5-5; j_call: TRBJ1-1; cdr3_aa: CASNPGGGNTEAFF
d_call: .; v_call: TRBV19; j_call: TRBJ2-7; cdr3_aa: CASSIGGREQYF
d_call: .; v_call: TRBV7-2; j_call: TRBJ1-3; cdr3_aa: CASSVPGSSGNTIYF
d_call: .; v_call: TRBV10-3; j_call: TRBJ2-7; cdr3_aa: CAISGVGSYEQYF
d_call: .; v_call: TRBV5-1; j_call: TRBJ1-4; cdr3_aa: CASSFGGDNEKLFF
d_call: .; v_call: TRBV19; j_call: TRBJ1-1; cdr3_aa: CASTSTVGYRMNTEAFF